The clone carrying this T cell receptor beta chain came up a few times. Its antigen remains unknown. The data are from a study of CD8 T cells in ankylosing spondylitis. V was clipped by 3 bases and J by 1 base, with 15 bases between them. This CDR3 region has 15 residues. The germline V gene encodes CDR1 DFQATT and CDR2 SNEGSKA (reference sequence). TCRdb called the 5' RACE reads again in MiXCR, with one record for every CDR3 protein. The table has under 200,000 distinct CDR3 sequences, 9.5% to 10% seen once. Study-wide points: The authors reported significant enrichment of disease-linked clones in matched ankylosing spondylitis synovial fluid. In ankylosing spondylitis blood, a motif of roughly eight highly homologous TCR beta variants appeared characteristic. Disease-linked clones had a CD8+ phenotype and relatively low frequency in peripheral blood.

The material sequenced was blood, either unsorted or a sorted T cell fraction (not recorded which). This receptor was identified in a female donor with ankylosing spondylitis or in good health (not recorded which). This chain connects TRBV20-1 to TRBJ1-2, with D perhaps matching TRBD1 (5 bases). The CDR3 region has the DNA TGCAGTGCTAGCGGGCCGGGGGGGATTAACTATGGCTACACCTTC. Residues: CSASGPGGINYGYTF.